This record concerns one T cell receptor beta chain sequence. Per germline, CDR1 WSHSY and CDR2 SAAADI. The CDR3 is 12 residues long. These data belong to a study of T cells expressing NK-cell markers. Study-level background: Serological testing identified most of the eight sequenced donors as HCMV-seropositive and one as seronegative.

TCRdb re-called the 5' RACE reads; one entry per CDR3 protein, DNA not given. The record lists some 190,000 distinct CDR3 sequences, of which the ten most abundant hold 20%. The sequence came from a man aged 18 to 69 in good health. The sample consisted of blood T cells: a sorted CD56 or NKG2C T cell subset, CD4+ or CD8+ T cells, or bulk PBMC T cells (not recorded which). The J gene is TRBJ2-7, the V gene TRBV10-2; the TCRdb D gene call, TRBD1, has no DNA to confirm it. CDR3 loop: CASLGQGYEQYF.